Following are 17 T cell receptor beta chains from one sample sequenced in a study of cytomegalovirus exposure and HLA in healthy donors. Primers: 60 Vbeta forward and 13 Jbeta reverse. The repertoire was sequenced with immunoSEQ multiplex PCR; TCRdb's copy has only in-frame clones and lacks some. Here the sample spans 100,000 to 150,000 clones, around 72% being singletons. Sequencing was carried out using PBMCs. These receptors all stem from a woman aged 40 to 55 in good health and CMV-seronegative.

The chain is built from TRBV27 and TRBJ2-1, with 14 positions matching TRBD2. The V and J ends lost 6 bases and 8 bases, in that order; junction bases with no gene match: 3. This CDR3 has 14 residues. The germline CDR1 and CDR2 sequences are MNHEY and SMNVEV (reference sequence). CDR3 sequence reads: CASRTSGRGDEQFF. The CDR3 nucleotides are TGTGCCAGCAGGACTAGCGGGAGGGGGGATGAGCAGTTCTTC.

CDR3 protein: CASSFSGPQGNQPQHF. In DNA form, the CDR3 reads TGTGCCAGCAGCTTTTCGGGTCCACAGGGCAATCAGCCCCAGCATTTT. V is TRBV7-9 and J is TRBJ1-5, with TRBD1 as a possible D gene (5 bases). This CDR3 has 16 amino acids. The ends were cut back, 3 bases at V and 2 bases at J, with 14 bases in the middle. CDR1 is SEHNR, CDR2 FQNEAQ, per germline (reference sequence).

This chain joins TRBV7-9 and TRBJ2-2; a possible D gene is TRBD2 (5 bases). The CDR3 is 17 amino acids. Germline V gene sequence: CDR1 SEHNR, CDR2 FQNEAQ (reference sequence). Trimming pared 5 bases from V and 1 base from J, leaving 17 bases between. CDR3 nucleotide sequence: TGTGCCAGCAGCCCCGCCAGAGCGGAAGGGAACACCGGGGAGCTGTTTTTT. Translating it yields CASSPARAEGNTGELFF.

The chain employs TRBV7-9 and TRBJ2-1; no clear D. Germline values: CDR1 SEHNR, CDR2 FQNEAQ (reference sequence). V lost 2 bases and J 8 bases, leaving 4 bases between the germline ends. This CDR3 spans 11 amino acids. CDR3 residues: CASSLSDEQFF. CDR3 DNA: TGTGCCAGCAGCTTAAGCGATGAGCAGTTCTTC.

The J gene is TRBJ1-2, the V gene TRBV6-1; D unresolved. This CDR3 has 14 residues. The germline CDR1 and CDR2 sequences are MNHNS and SASEGT. V lost 5 bases to trimming and J lost 7 bases, with 17 bases between them. In DNA, the CDR3 is TGTGCCAGCAGTCCCGGGGTTTCATTGCGTGGCTACACCTTC. Amino acid sequence: CASSPGVSLRGYTF.

The CDR3: CASSPNRVGALHF. In DNA, the CDR3 is TGTGCCAGCAGCCCGAACAGGGTGGGAGCCCTCCACTTT. The V and J genes are TRBV14 and TRBJ1-6; D is possibly TRBD1 (6 bases). V dropped 4 bases and J dropped 14 bases, with 15 bases sitting between them. This CDR3 has 13 amino acids. In germline, CDR1 is SGHDN, CDR2 FVKESK.

The chain couples TRBV5-1 to TRBJ2-3, with 7 positions matching TRBD2. J lost 1 base, V lost 3 bases, and 5 bases had no gene match. CDR3 length equals 15 residues. Germline values: CDR1 SGHRS, CDR2 YFSETQ. The DNA of the CDR3 is TGCGCCAGCAGCTCCAGCGCGGGGGGCACAGATACGCAGTATTTT. It yields the protein CASSSSAGGTDTQYF.

The genes are TRBV2 and TRBJ1-5; the match to TRBD1 covers 7 bases. With V trimmed by 4 bases and J by 5 bases, 2 bases remained unmatched. The CDR3 has 13 residues. The germline V gene encodes CDR1 SNHLY and CDR2 FYNNEI. For the CDR3, the DNA is TGTGCCAGCAGTGTCAGGGGGGATCAGCCCCAGCATTTT. Protein product: CASSVRGDQPQHF.

This chain joins TRBV9 and TRBJ2-1; 10 bases map to TRBD2. V was clipped by 7 bases and J by 7 bases; unmatched bases: 11. The CDR3 totals 15 residues. Per germline, CDR1 SGDLS and CDR2 YYNGEE. The CDR3 loop is CASGGLSGGGNEQFF. As DNA, the CDR3 is TGTGCCAGCGGAGGACTAAGCGGGGGGGGTAATGAGCAGTTCTTC.

V usage is TRBV5-6 and J usage is TRBJ1-1; 8 bases are shared with TRBD1. With 4 bases clipped from V and 5 bases from J, the junction kept 13 bases outside the gene matches. Per the germline V gene, CDR1 is SGHDT and CDR2 is YYEEEE. The CDR3 consists of 16 residues. CDR3 amino acids: CASSRSTGGLRTEAFF. The CDR3 nucleotides are TGTGCCAGCAGCCGATCTACAGGGGGGCTGAGGACTGAAGCTTTCTTT.

The rearrangement links TRBV9 to TRBJ1-2; TRBD1 aligns across 7 bases. Trimming cost V 3 bases and J 7 bases; bases outside gene matches: 12. The CDR3 runs 15 residues. Germline V CDR1 and CDR2: SGDLS, YYNGEE. The CDR3: CASSARTGSGAGYTF. The CDR3 DNA reads TGTGCCAGCAGCGCGCGGACAGGTTCGGGGGCTGGCTACACCTTC.

The chain links TRBV7-6 to TRBJ2-7; D gene uncertain. CDR1 and CDR2 from the germline V gene are SGHVS and FNYEAQ. V lost 1 base, J lost 4 bases, and 14 bases lay in between. The CDR3 extends over 15 amino acids. DNA of the CDR3: TGTGCCAGCAGCTTAGGCTCAGAAGTCACGTACGAGCAGTACTTC. Encoded protein: CASSLGSEVTYEQYF. Variable domain in full (rest from reference TRBV7-6 and TRBJ2-7): GAGVSQSPRYKVTKRGQDVALRCDPISGHVSLYWYRQALGQGPEFLTYFNYEAQQDKSGLPNDRFSAERPEGSISTLTIQRTEQRDSAMYRCASSLGSEVTYEQYFGPGTRLTVT.

The chain carries TRBV5-1 and TRBJ2-2; D ambiguous. Germline V gene lookup returns CDR1 SGHRS and CDR2 YFSETQ. Trimming took off 4 bases at V and 0 bases at J, with 4 bases between the two ends. The CDR3 contains 13 residues. The CDR3 protein is CASSQTNTGELFF. Written as DNA, the CDR3 is TGCGCCAGCAGCCAAACGAACACCGGGGAGCTGTTTTTT.

The DNA for the CDR3 is TGTGCCAGCAACCGAAACAGGGAAAACACTGAAGCTTTCTTT. Its translation: CASNRNRENTEAFF. The chain links TRBV6-1 to TRBJ1-1; D is possibly TRBD1 (6 bases). CDR3 size: 14 residues. Germline loops: CDR1 MNHNS, CDR2 SASEGT. Trimming pared 7 bases from V and 2 bases from J, leaving 14 bases between.

This clone has only one observation. The V and J genes are TRBV7-9 and TRBJ2-1; possible D gene TRBD2, 5 bases. The V and J ends lost 5 bases and 8 bases respectively, with 16 bases between them. The CDR3 runs 14 residues. CDR1 and CDR2 (germline): SEHNR, FQNEAQ (reference sequence). The CDR3 coding sequence is TGTGCCAGCAGCCTGTGGACTGCCGGGTATGAGCAGTTCTTC. This sequence encodes CASSLWTAGYEQFF.

This clone was seen a few times. V usage is TRBV15 and J usage is TRBJ2-7; 11 bases are a match to TRBD1. The germline CDR1 and CDR2 sequences are LNHNV and YYDKDF (reference sequence). There are 14 residues in the CDR3. The V and J ends lost 0 bases and 9 bases, in that order; junction bases with no gene match: 4. CDR3 amino acids: CATSRDGTGGGQYF. The DNA of the CDR3 is TGTGCCACCAGCAGAGATGGGACAGGGGGTGGGCAGTACTTC.

This chain connects TRBV5-1 to TRBJ2-1; 9 bases agree with TRBD1. Germline CDR1 reads SGHRS; CDR2 reads YFSETQ. The CDR3 is 15 residues long. The V and J ends lost 1 base and 3 bases, in that order; junction bases with no gene match: 2. In DNA form, the CDR3 reads TGCGCCAGCAGCTTGCGGGGACAGGGCTACAATGAGCAGTTCTTC. Translated: CASSLRGQGYNEQFF.